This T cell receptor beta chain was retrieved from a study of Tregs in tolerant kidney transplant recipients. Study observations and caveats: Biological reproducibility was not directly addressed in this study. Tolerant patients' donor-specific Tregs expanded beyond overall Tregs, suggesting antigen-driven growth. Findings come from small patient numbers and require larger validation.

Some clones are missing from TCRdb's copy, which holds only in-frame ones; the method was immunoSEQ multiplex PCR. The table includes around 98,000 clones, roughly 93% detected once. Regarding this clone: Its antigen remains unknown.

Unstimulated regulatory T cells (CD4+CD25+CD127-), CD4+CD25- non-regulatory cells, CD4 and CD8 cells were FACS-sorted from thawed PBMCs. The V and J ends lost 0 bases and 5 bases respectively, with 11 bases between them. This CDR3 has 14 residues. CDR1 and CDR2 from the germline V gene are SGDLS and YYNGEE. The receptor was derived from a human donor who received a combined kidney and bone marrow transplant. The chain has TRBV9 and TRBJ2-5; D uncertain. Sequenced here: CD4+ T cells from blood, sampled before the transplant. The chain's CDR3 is CASSVDAPRETQYF. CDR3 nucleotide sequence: TGTGCCAGCAGCGTAGATGCCCCTAGGGAGACCCAGTACTTC.